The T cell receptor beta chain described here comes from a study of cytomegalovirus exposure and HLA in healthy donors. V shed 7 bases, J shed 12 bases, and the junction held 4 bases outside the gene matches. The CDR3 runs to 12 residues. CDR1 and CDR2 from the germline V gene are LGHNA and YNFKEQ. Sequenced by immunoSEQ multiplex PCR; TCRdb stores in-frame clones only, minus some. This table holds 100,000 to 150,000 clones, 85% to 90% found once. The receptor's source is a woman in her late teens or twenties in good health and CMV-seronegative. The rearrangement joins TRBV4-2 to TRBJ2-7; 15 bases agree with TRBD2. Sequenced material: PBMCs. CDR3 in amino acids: CASKGTSGRSYF. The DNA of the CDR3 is TGTGCCAGCAAAGGGACTAGCGGGAGGTCGTACTTC.